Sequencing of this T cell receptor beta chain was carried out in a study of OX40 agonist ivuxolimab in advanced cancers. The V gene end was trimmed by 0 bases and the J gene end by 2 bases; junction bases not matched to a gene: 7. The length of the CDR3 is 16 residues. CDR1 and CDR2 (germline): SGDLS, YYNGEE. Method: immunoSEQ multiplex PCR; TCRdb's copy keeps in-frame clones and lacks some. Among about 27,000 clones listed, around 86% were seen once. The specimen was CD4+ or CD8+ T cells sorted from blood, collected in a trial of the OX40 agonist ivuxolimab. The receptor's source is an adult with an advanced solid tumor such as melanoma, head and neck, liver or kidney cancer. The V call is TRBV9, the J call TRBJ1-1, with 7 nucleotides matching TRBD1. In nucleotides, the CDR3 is TGTGCCAGCAGCGTAGGGAGGGACAGCGGAAACACTGAAGCTTTCTTT. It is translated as CASSVGRDSGNTEAFF. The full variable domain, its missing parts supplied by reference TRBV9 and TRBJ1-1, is DSGVTQTPKHLITATGQRVTLRCSPRSGDLSVYWYQQSLDQGLQFLIQYYNGEERAKGNILERFSAQQFPDLHSELNLSSLELGDSALYFCASSVGRDSGNTEAFFGQGTRLTVV.